This is a list of T cell receptor beta chains from one sample in a study of blood T cell repertoires in COVID-19. Clones were read by immunoSEQ multiplex PCR, and TCRdb kept only the in-frame ones, dropping some. The table has about 200,000 clones, 94% seen once. Sequencing was carried out using peripheral blood. The source of these receptors is a man aged 30-40 years with COVID-19, enrolled during active disease. CDR3s include the opening cysteine and the closing phenylalanine or tryptophan. The size entry is marked missing in some rows and otherwise reads once, few, many or a size class.

-	TRBV3-1/TRBV3-2	CASSRRTGKSTDTQYF
-	TRBV5-4	CASSLVGTSSREQYF
-	TRBV10-2	CASRDAQAAYGYTF
once	TRBV5-1	CASSPGGEKLFF
-	TRBV7-9	CASSYAGGDYGYTF
-	TRBV30	CAWSPGLDSPLHF
-	TRBV4-2	CASSRRQVGLAGGDTGELFF
-	TRBV12-5	CASGLGQGAYSNQPQHF
once	TRBV15	CATREERGTANSPLHF
-	TRBV3-1/TRBV3-2	CASSPSGTGNEKLFF
-	TRBV4-2	CASSQDQAGSGNTIYF
-	TRBV27	CASSFSKTVEAFF
few	TRBV5-4	CASSPTSVSYEQYF
-	TRBV5-4	CASSLGLAGELYEQYF
-	TRBV10-3	CAIGGMGGADYGYTF
-	TRBV7-9	CASSLPRGEQFF
few	TRBV9	CASSVAQGNTEAFF
-	TRBV12-3/TRBV12-4	CASSRAPPETQYF
-	TRBV6-5	CASSTPGNYGYTF
-	TRBV5-4	CASSLPRSEAFF
-	TRBV7-9	CASSEGQDYGYTF
medium-sized	TRBV15	CATSRDFYYGYTF
few	TRBV6-5	CASSYEGAGEQYF
-	TRBV5-1	CASSFAERTEAFF
-	TRBV2	CASNLGPYPDTQYF
-	TRBV7-2	CASSDSRGTAISSPLHF
once	TRBV5-1	CASSLIGGEGNTEAFF
-	TRBV2	CANTPPDSGNTIYF
-	TRBV5-1	CASSPGTGLGNQPQHF
-	TRBV6-5	CASSYAGQGAVGELFF
-	TRBV9	CASSALAGGYNEQFF
-	TRBV6-5	CASSPEAYPNYGYTF